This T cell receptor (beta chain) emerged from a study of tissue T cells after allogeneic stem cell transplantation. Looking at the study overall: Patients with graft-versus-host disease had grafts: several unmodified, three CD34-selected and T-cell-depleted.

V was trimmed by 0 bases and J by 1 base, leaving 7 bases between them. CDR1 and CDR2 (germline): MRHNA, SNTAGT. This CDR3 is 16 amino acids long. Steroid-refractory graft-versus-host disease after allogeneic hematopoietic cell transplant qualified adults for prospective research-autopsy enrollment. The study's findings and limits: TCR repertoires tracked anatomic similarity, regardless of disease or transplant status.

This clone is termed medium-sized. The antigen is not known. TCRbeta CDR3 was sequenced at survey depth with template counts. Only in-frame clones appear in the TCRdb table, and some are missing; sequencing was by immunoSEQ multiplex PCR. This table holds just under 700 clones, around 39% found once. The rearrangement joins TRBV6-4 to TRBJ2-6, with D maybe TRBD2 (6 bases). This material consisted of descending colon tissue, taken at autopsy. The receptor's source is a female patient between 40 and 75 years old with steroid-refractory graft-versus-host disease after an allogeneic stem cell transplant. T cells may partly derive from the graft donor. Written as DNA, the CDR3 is TGTGCCAGCAGTGACTCGCGGGGTTCTGGGGCCAACGTCCTGACTTTC. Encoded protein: CASSDSRGSGANVLTF.